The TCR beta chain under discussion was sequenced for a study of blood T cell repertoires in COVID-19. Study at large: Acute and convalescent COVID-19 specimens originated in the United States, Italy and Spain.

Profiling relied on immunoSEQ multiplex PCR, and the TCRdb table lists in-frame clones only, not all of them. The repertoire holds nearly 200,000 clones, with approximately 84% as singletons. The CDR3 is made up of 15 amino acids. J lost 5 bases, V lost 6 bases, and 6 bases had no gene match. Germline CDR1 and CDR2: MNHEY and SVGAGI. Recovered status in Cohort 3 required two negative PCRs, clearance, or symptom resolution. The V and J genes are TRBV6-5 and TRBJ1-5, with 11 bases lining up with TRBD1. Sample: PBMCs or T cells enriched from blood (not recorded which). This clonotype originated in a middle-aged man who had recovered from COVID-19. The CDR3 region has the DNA TGTGCCAGCAGCCGGGACAGGGGGTTTGATCAGCCCCAGCATTTT. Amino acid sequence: CASSRDRGFDQPQHF.